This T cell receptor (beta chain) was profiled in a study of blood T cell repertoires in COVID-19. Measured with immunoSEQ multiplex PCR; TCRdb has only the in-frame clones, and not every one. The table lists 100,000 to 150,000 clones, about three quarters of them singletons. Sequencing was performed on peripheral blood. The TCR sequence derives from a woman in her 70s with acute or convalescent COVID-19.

This CDR3 is CASSFGTSGGYEQYF. The CDR3 nucleotides are TGTGCCAGCAGCTTTGGGACTAGCGGGGGGTACGAGCAGTACTTC. The chain uses TRBV6-5 and TRBJ2-7; TRBD2 agrees at 15 bases. This CDR3 has 15 residues. Germline V gene lookup returns CDR1 MNHEY and CDR2 SVGAGI. The junction had 4 bases not matched to a gene; V was cut back by 6 bases and J by 4 bases.